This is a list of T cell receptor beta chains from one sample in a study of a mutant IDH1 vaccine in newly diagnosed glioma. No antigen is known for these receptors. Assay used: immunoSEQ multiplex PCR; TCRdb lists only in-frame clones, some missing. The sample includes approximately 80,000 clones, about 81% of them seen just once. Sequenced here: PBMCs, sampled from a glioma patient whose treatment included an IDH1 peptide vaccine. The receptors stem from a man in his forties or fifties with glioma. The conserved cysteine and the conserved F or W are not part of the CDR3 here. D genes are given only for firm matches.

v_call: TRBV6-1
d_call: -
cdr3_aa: ASSEGGTAPYEQY

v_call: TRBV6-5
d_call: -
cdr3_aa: ASSDLRGQPQH

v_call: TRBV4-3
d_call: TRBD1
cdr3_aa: ASSQEMTGEDTQY

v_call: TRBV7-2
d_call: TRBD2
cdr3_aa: ASSLELAGAHTQY

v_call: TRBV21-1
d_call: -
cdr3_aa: ASSKAEDGLWGGEKLF

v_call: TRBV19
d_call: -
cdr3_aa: ASSIHLMGNSPLH

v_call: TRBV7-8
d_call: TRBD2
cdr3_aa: ASSVYGTSGETQY

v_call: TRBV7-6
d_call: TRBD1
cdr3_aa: ASSSQGLSSGANVLT

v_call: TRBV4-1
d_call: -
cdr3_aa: ASSQETRYEQY

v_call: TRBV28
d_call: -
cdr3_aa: ASGRETQY

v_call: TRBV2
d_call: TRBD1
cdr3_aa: ASSSTGYTGELF

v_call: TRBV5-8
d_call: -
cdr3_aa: ASSGGEDYEQY

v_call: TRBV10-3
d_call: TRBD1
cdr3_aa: AISPGQGHQPQH

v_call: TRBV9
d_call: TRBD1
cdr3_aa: ASSVGLGTGGTEAF

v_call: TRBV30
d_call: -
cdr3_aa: AWSPTDGGYT

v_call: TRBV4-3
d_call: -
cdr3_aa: ASSQDPAGRMNTEAF

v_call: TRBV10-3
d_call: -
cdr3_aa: AIRGRDSGANVLT

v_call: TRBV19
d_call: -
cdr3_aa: ASGVYAEAF

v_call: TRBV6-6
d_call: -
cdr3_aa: ASSSWGQETQY

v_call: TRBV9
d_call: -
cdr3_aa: ASSVAPVNYGYT

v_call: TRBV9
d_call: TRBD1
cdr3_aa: ASSPGQPYTEAF

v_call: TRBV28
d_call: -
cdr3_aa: ASSPWGVSRSGNTIY

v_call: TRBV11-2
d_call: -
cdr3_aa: ASRPEGTASYNEQF

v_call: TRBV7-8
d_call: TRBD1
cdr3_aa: ASSSGQAYERY

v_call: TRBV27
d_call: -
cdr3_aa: ASSLKAFYSNQPQH

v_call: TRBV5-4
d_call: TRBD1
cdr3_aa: ASSDGQGRAGNTIY

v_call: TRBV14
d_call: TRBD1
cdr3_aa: ASSQEGPVQGPLNTEAF

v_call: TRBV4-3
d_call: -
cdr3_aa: ASSHELQRFPGELF

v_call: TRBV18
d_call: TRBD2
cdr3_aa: ASSPRQGGAYEQY

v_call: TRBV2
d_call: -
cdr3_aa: ASRWAGGNQPQH

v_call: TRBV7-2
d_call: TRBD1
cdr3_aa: ASSSNRGSTEAF

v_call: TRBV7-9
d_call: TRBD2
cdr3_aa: ASGRGGGQETQY

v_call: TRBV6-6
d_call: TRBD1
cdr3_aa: ASSPGGPYNEQF

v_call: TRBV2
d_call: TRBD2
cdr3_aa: ASNLLAGPQF

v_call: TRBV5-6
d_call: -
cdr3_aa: ASSPQGLGEQY

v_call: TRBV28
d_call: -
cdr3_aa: ASSPQRRATNEKLF

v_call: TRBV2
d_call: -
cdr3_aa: ASSEESPGYPNT

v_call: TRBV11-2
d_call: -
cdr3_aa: ASSLMFSSYNEQF

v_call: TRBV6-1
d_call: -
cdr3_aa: ASSPFPPGVDTQY